This T cell receptor beta chain was observed in a study of T cell repertoires in cytomegalovirus infection. This clonotype was found many times. Its matching antigen is unknown. In TCRdb, the reads were re-called with MiXCR into one record per CDR3 protein. This table has about 490,000 distinct CDR3 sequences, roughly 10% appearing once. CDR3 size: 17 residues. Per germline, CDR1 LNHDA and CDR2 SQIVND (reference sequence). V shed 7 bases and J shed 4 bases, with 25 bases lying between them. Study results and caveats: The study identified carriers of CMV plus the relevant HLA from cumulative public TCR beta family frequency.

The rearrangement uses TRBV19 and TRBJ1-2; perhaps TRBD1 as D (6 bases). The receptor's source is a human donor in good health (CMV status not recorded). Some clones in this sample may be carry-over from other donors' samples. Input material: PBMCs. CDR3 loop: CASNPTGRGQGSYGYTF. The CDR3 bases are TGTGCCAGTAATCCGACAGGAAGAGGGCAGGGATCCTATGGCTACACCTTC.